The 28 T cell receptor beta chains listed next were all sequenced from one sample in a study of blood T cell repertoires in COVID-19. The table came from immunoSEQ multiplex PCR; TCRdb's copy has only in-frame clones and leaves some out. The data contain around 370,000 clones, about 90% of them singletons. Source material: peripheral blood. These receptor sequences come from a young woman who had recovered from COVID-19.

The rearrangement uses TRBV2 and TRBJ1-5; 11 nucleotides align to TRBD1. CDR3 length: 15 residues. Losses at the gene ends were 5 bases for V and 4 bases for J; bases not matched to a gene: 4. Per germline, CDR1 SNHLY and CDR2 FYNNEI. CDR3 sequence: CASSQDRGLNQPQHF. In DNA, the CDR3 is TGTGCCAGCAGTCAGGACAGGGGGCTAAATCAGCCCCAGCATTTT. The full variable domain, completed using reference TRBV2 and TRBJ1-5, is EPEVTQTPSHQVTQMGQEVILRCVPISNHLYFYWYRQILGQKVEFLVSFYNNEISEKSEIFDDQFSVERPDGSNFTLKIRSTKLEDSAMYFCASSQDRGLNQPQHFGDGTRLSIL.

This rearrangement joins TRBV6-2 or TRBV6-3 to TRBJ1-4, with D unclear. V was pared by 4 bases and J by 7 bases, with 10 bases between. This CDR3 is built from 13 residues. The germline V gene has CDR1 MNHEY and CDR2 SVGEGT. The CDR3: CASSWRVREKLFF. In nucleotides, the CDR3 is TGTGCCAGCAGTTGGAGGGTGCGTGAAAAACTGTTTTTT.

The chain couples TRBV6-5 to TRBJ1-1; unclear D gene. This CDR3 has 13 amino acids. The germline gives CDR1 MNHEY, CDR2 SVGAGI. The V end lost 5 bases, the J end lost 6 bases, and 13 bases lay between the germline ends. The CDR3 sequence: CASSHGEGSEAFF. The CDR3 DNA reads as TGTGCCAGCAGTCACGGGGAAGGATCTGAAGCTTTCTTT.

J is TRBJ2-1 and V is TRBV18; the D gene is possibly TRBD1 (6 bases). V gave up 3 bases and J gave up 9 bases, with 15 bases separating them. The CDR3 loop spans 14 amino acids. The germline V gene encodes CDR1 KGHSH and CDR2 LQKENI. As DNA, the CDR3 is TGTGCCAGCTCACCCCAGGGGCGCTTTTTTGAGCAGTTCTTC. Its protein is CASSPQGRFFEQFF.

V usage is TRBV7-2 and J usage is TRBJ1-1; D gene ambiguous. Trimming cost V 3 bases and J 0 bases, with 14 bases left between them. The CDR3 has 16 amino acids. Germline assignment: CDR1 SGHTA and CDR2 FQGNSA. CDR3 sequence: CASSFTDTRLNTEAFF. For the CDR3, the DNA is TGTGCCAGCAGCTTCACCGATACCAGATTGAACACTGAAGCTTTCTTT.

The J gene is TRBJ2-3, the V gene TRBV7-9; D uncertain. The germline V gene has CDR1 SEHNR and CDR2 FQNEAQ (reference sequence). Trimming took off 5 bases at V and 2 bases at J, with 20 bases between the two ends. The CDR3 has 17 residues. DNA for the CDR3: TGTGCCAGCAGCCCAATCGCGGCTTGGGTAAACACAGATACGCAGTATTTT. Translated: CASSPIAAWVNTDTQYF. Full variable domain (outside the CDR3, taken from reference TRBV7-9 and TRBJ2-3): DTGVSQNPRHKITKRGQNVTFRCDPISEHNRLYWYRQTLGQGPEFLTYFQNEAQLEKSRLLSDRFSAERPKGSFSTLEIQRTEQGDSAMYLCASSPIAAWVNTDTQYFGPGTRLTVL.

This clone was picked up one time. This rearrangement joins TRBV3-1 (or the pseudogene TRBV3-2) to TRBJ2-5; 7 bases align to TRBD2. This CDR3 has 17 amino acids. Germline V gene lookup returns CDR1 LGHDT and CDR2 YNNKEL (reference sequence). With V trimmed by 5 bases and J by 0 bases, 12 bases remained unmatched. The CDR3 is CASSSPTLADYQETQYF. CDR3 in DNA: TGTGCCAGCAGCTCACCTACCCTAGCGGACTACCAAGAGACCCAGTACTTC.

The chain is built from TRBV6-5 and TRBJ1-2; TRBD1 is a possible D gene (5 bases). Trimming stripped 6 bases from V and 4 bases from J, with 15 bases between. There are 14 residues in the CDR3. The germline V gene has CDR1 MNHEY and CDR2 SVGAGI. The CDR3 coding sequence is TGTGCCAGCAGCCCGGGCGGGGGAGGCTATGGCTACACCTTC. Translating gives CASSPGGGGYGYTF.

The chain is built from TRBV27 and TRBJ2-1, with TRBD1 as a possible D gene (6 bases). In germline, CDR1 is MNHEY, CDR2 SMNVEV (reference sequence). This CDR3 spans 15 amino acids. Trimming removed 8 bases at V and 0 bases at J, with 14 bases between. In DNA, the CDR3 is TGTGCCAGCGGACCAGGGGCGAGCTCCTACAATGAGCAGTTCTTC. It specifies CASGPGASSYNEQFF.

CDR3 residues: CASSFLTGGNIQYF. CDR3 in DNA: TGTGCCAGCAGCTTCCTTACGGGGGGAAACATTCAGTACTTC. The chain combines TRBV5-6 with TRBJ2-4, with 7 bases matching TRBD2. With V trimmed by 2 bases and J by 6 bases, 5 bases remained unmatched. The CDR3 covers 14 residues. Germline loops: CDR1 SGHDT, CDR2 YYEEEE.

The chain carries TRBV7-9 and TRBJ1-3; D is undetermined. Trimming cost V 7 bases and J 4 bases, with 11 bases left between them. The CDR3 loop spans 13 amino acids. Germline V gene sequence: CDR1 SEHNR, CDR2 FQNEAQ (reference sequence). CDR3 amino acids: CASTVGLGNTIYF. The CDR3 bases are TGTGCCAGCACCGTAGGACTGGGAAACACCATATATTTT.

The gene calls are TRBV11-2 and TRBJ2-3; D call uncertain. V lost 5 bases and J lost 5, with 8 bases in between. The germline V gene encodes CDR1 SGHAT and CDR2 FQNNGV. The CDR3 extends over 12 amino acids. The CDR3 sequence: CASSRSGDTQYF. CDR3 DNA sequence: TGTGCCAGCAGCCGGAGTGGAGATACGCAGTATTTT.

The J gene is TRBJ2-5, the V gene TRBV6-6; 11 bases map to TRBD1. Germline CDR1 MNHNY, CDR2 SVGAGI (reference sequence). There are 13 residues in the CDR3. After removal of 8 bases from V and 5 bases from J, the junction contained 4 bases not matched to a gene. CDR3 nucleotide sequence: TGTGCCAGCCGGACAGGGGGCGCGGAGACCCAGTACTTC. As protein: CASRTGGAETQYF.

This chain joins TRBV2 and TRBJ2-7; a possible D gene is TRBD2 (7 bases). Trimming took off 4 bases at V and 0 bases at J, with 10 bases between the two ends. The CDR3 loop spans 14 amino acids. Germline assignment: CDR1 SNHLY and CDR2 FYNNEI. CDR3 DNA sequence: TGTGCCAGCAGTGTCGGGGGGCTCTCCTACGAGCAGTACGTC. Its translation: CASSVGGLSYEQYV.

This chain joins TRBV3-1 (or the pseudogene TRBV3-2) and TRBJ2-2; TRBD2 is a possible D gene (6 bases). The CDR3 extends over 16 amino acids. The ends were cut back, 2 bases at V and 4 bases at J, with 14 bases in the middle. CDR1 LGHDT and CDR2 YNNKEL come from the germline V gene (reference sequence). The CDR3 bases are TGTGCCAGCAGCCAATTTAGGTACGGGAGCACCGGGGAGCTGTTTTTT. Amino acid sequence: CASSQFRYGSTGELFF.

The genes are TRBV5-6 and TRBJ2-2; 7 nucleotides line up with TRBD2. The CDR3 loop spans 16 amino acids. V lost 5 bases to trimming and J lost 6 bases; unmatched junction nucleotides: 13. Germline-derived CDR1 and CDR2 are SGHDT and YYEEEE. CDR3 loop: CASRFKPAGAAGELFF. The CDR3 bases are TGTGCCAGCAGATTTAAACCGGCGGGAGCAGCCGGGGAGCTGTTTTTT.

The V and J genes are TRBV14 and TRBJ2-7, with a tentative D call TRBD1 (5 bases). The length of the CDR3 is 14 residues. The germline V gene has CDR1 SGHDN and CDR2 FVKESK. Trimming stripped 1 base from V and 3 bases from J, with 10 bases between. CDR3 bases: TGTGCCAGCAGCCAAGGGGGCAGCAGCTACGAGCAGTACGTC. Residues: CASSQGGSSYEQYV.

V is TRBV2 and J is TRBJ1-3; tentative D call: TRBD1 (6 bases). Trimming took 6 bases from V and 4 from J, leaving 10 bases between them. This CDR3 comprises 13 residues. The V gene's germline CDR1 is SNHLY and CDR2 FYNNEI. CDR3: CASRGDMGNTIYF. CDR3 DNA: TGTGCCAGCAGAGGGGACATGGGAAACACCATATATTTT. The full variable domain, rest sourced from reference TRBV2 and TRBJ1-3, is EPEVTQTPSHQVTQMGQEVILRCVPISNHLYFYWYRQILGQKVEFLVSFYNNEISEKSEIFDDQFSVERPDGSNFTLKIRSTKLEDSAMYFCASRGDMGNTIYFGEGSWLTVV.

The V and J genes are TRBV4-1 and TRBJ2-6; TRBD1 matches at 7 bases. With 2 bases clipped from V and 8 bases from J, the junction kept 3 bases outside the gene matches. Germline assignment: CDR1 MGHRA and CDR2 YSYEKL. The CDR3 loop spans 14 amino acids. CDR3 amino acids: CASSQQGDPNVLTF. The CDR3 nucleotides read TGCGCCAGCAGCCAACAGGGGGACCCCAACGTCCTGACTTTC.

This sequence joins TRBV19 and TRBJ2-2; D gene ambiguous. Per the germline V gene, CDR1 is LNHDA and CDR2 is SQIVND (reference sequence). V was clipped by 2 bases and J by 5 bases, with 3 bases between them. The CDR3 consists of 12 residues. CDR3 protein: CASSITTGELFF. The CDR3 DNA reads as TGTGCCAGTAGTATAACAACCGGGGAGCTGTTTTTT.

This clone has a single count. The CDR3 DNA reads as TGCAGTGCTAGTCCAACAGGACGGCTAGTGAACACTGAAGCTTTCTTT. Protein sequence: CSASPTGRLVNTEAFF. The chain joins TRBV20-1 to TRBJ1-1, with D possibly TRBD1 on 5 matching bases. The CDR3 spans 16 residues. V was shortened by 3 bases and J by 0 bases, with 17 bases between the two germline ends. Germline V gene sequence: CDR1 DFQATT, CDR2 SNEGSKA (reference sequence).

This clone has only a few counts. The chain carries TRBV19 and TRBJ1-2, with 11 bases identical to TRBD1. The ends lost 4 bases at V and 4 bases at J; junction bases unmatched: 2. The germline gives CDR1 LNHDA, CDR2 SQIVND (reference sequence). The CDR3 is 14 amino acids. Here the CDR3 reads CASSTGQGAYGYTF. The CDR3 DNA follows: TGTGCCAGTAGTACAGGACAGGGGGCCTATGGCTACACCTTC.

The chain uses TRBV28 and TRBJ2-1; tentatively, D is TRBD2 (6 bases). Germline CDR1 MDHEN, CDR2 SYDVKM. Trimming shortened V by 0 bases and J by 6 bases, and 6 bases separated the two germline ends. The CDR3 covers 13 residues. The CDR3 region is CASSLWTSNEQFF. The CDR3 nucleotides read TGTGCCAGCAGTTTATGGACTAGCAATGAGCAGTTCTTC. The variable domain in full, with the rest retrieved from reference TRBV28 and TRBJ2-1, is DVKVTQSSRYLVKRTGEKVFLECVQDMDHENMFWYRQDPGLGLRLIYFSYDVKMKEKGDIPEGYSVSREKKERFSLILESASTNQTSMYLCASSLWTSNEQFFGPGTRLTVL.

The rearrangement uses TRBV4-3 and TRBJ1-1, with D possibly TRBD1 on 5 matching bases. Germline CDR1 and CDR2: LGHNA and YSLEER. Trimming removed 0 bases from V and 4 bases from J, with 12 bases in between. The CDR3 totals 15 residues. The CDR3 DNA is TGCGCCAGCAGCCAAGATTGGCTGGGGGGCACTGAAGCTTTCTTT. Amino acid sequence: CASSQDWLGGTEAFF.

This chain uses TRBV5-4 with TRBJ2-2, with TRBD2 as a possible D gene (6 bases). The V gene lost 5 bases and the J gene lost 6 bases, with 8 bases spanning the gap. Germline V gives CDR1 SGHNT, CDR2 YYREEE (reference sequence). The CDR3 loop spans 12 amino acids. CDR3 in amino acids: CASREGPGELFF. As DNA, the CDR3 is TGTGCCAGCAGGGAGGGCCCCGGGGAGCTGTTTTTT.

Regarding this clone: The sample has other DNA sequences that encode this CDR3 too. This rearrangement joins TRBV9 to TRBJ1-6, with 7 bases identical to TRBD1. Germline lookup yields CDR1 SGDLS and CDR2 YYNGEE. This CDR3 is built from 14 residues. Trimming cost V 0 bases and J 6 bases; bases outside gene matches: 0. Written as DNA, the CDR3 is TGTGCCAGCAGCGTAGGACAGGGTAATTCACCCCTCCACTTT. Its protein is CASSVGQGNSPLHF.

The chain combines TRBV2 with TRBJ1-4; a possible D gene is TRBD1 (5 bases). The germline V and J ends were trimmed by 4 bases and 1 base, with 10 bases remaining between them. Germline loops: CDR1 SNHLY, CDR2 FYNNEI. This CDR3 is built from 15 residues. The CDR3 DNA follows: TGTGCCAGCAGTGGTGACAGCGTAACTAATGAAAAACTGTTTTTT. Translation: CASSGDSVTNEKLFF.

The chain couples TRBV6-5 to TRBJ1-5; 8 nucleotides align to TRBD1. The V and J ends lost 6 bases and 5 bases, in that order; junction bases with no gene match: 9. Germline V CDR1 and CDR2: MNHEY, SVGAGI. The CDR3 spans 15 residues. CDR3 coding DNA: TGTGCCAGCAGCCCAGGACAGGGCTGGTATCAGCCCCAGCATTTT. Amino acids: CASSPGQGWYQPQHF.